This record looks at one T cell receptor beta chain sequence and its context. What it binds is unknown. These data are taken from a study of PD-1 blockade in classical Hodgkin lymphoma. Regarding the study as a whole: Patients who responded completely had about the same baseline diversity as newly diagnosed patients. Reported baseline diversity: healthy donors highest, relapsed/refractory patients lowest. By cycle point C4D1, TCR diversity had risen significantly in CD4+ cells (but not CD8+ cells).

The table came from immunoSEQ multiplex PCR; TCRdb's copy has only in-frame clones and leaves some out. Here the sample spans 31,000 or so clones, 70% to 80% being singletons. The time point is: cycle 4 day 1 (C4D1), after less than 7 weeks of nivolumab. All patients experienced relapse after autologous stem cell transplantation, and brentuximab vedotin exposure was variable. The TCR was taken from a human donor with classical Hodgkin lymphoma. Material: peripheral blood mononuclear cells (PBMCs), obtained before the fourth cycle of nivolumab.

The CDR3, as DNA: TGTGCCAGCAGCTCCCGGGTAGGGCCCGCCTACAATGAGCAGTTCTTC. This encodes CASSSRVGPAYNEQFF. The chain links TRBV7-9 to TRBJ2-1; D is ambiguous. Germline V gives CDR1 SEHNR, CDR2 FQNEAQ (reference sequence). This CDR3 has 16 amino acids. Between the trimmed V and J ends, which lost 4 bases and 2 bases, there was a span of 15 bases. Full variable domain (outside the CDR3, taken from reference TRBV7-9 and TRBJ2-1): DTGVSQNPRHKITKRGQNVTFRCDPISEHNRLYWYRQTLGQGPEFLTYFQNEAQLEKSRLLSDRFSAERPKGSFSTLEIQRTEQGDSAMYLCASSSRVGPAYNEQFFGPGTRLTVL.